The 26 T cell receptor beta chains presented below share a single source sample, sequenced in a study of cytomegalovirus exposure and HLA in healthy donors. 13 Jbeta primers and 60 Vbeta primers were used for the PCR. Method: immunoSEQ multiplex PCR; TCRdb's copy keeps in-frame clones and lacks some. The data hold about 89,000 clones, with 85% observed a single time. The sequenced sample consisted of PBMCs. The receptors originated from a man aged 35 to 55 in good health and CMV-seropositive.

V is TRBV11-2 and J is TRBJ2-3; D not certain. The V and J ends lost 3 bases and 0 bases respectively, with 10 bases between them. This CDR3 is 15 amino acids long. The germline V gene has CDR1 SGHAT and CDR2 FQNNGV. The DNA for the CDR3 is TGTGCCAGCAGCTTTGGCACAACGAGCACAGATACGCAGTATTTT. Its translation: CASSFGTTSTDTQYF.

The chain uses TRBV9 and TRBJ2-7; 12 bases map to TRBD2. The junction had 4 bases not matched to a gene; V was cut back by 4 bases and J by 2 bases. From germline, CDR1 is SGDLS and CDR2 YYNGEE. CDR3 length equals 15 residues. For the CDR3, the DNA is TGTGCCAGCAGCCCCCTAGCGGGGGGGGCCTACGAGCAGTACTTC. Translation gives CASSPLAGGAYEQYF.

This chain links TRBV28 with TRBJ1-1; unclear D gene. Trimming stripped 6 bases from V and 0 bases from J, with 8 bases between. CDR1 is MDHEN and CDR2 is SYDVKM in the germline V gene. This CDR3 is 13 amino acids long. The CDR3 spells CASSPTMNTEAFF. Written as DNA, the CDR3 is TGTGCCAGCAGCCCGACTATGAACACTGAAGCTTTCTTT.

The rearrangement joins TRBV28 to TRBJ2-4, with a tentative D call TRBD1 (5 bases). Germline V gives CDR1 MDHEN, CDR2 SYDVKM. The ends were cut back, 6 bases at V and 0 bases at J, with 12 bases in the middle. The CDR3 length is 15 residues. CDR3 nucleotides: TGTGCCAGCAGCTCTCAGGGTCTAGCCAAAAACATTCAGTACTTC. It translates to CASSSQGLAKNIQYF.

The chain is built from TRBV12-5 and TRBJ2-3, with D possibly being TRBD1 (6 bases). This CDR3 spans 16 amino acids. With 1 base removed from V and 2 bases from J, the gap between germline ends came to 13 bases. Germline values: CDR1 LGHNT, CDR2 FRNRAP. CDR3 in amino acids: CASGLGDRDTTDTQYF. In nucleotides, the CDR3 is TGTGCTAGTGGTTTGGGGGACCGGGACACCACAGATACGCAGTATTTT.

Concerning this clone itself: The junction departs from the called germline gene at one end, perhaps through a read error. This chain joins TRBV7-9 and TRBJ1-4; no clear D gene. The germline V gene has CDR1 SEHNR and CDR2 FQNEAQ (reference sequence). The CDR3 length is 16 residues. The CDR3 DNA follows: TGTTCCAGCAGCTTCTCCCCCCGTGCAACTAATGAAAAACTGTTTTTT. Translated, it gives CSSSFSPRATNEKLFF.

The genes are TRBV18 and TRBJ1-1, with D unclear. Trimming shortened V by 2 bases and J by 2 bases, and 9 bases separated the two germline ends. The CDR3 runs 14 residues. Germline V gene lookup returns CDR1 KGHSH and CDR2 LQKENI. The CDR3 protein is CASSPSRKNTEAFF. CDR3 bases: TGTGCCAGCTCACCATCCAGAAAAAACACTGAAGCTTTCTTT. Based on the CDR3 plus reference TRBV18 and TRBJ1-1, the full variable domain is NAGVMQNPRHLVRRRGQEARLRCSPMKGHSHVYWYRQLPEEGLKFMVYLQKENIIDESGMPKERFSAEFPKEGPSILRIQQVVRGDSAAYFCASSPSRKNTEAFFGQGTRLTVV.

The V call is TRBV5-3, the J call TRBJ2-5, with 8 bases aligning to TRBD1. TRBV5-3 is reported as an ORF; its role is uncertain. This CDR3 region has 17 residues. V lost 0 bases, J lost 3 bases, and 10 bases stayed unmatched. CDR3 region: CARSLVRNRGVEETQYF. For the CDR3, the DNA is TGTGCCAGAAGCTTGGTACGGAACAGGGGGGTGGAAGAGACCCAGTACTTC.

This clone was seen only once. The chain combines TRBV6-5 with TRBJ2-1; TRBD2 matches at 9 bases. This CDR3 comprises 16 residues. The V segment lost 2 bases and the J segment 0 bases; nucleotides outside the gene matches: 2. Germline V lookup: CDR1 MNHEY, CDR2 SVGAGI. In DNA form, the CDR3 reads TGTGCCAGCAGTTACCGAGCGGGGGGCTCCTACAATGAGCAGTTCTTC. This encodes CASSYRAGGSYNEQFF.

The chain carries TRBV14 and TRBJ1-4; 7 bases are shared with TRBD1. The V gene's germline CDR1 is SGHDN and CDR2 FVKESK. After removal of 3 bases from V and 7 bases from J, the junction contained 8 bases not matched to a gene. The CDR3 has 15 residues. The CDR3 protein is CASSHNRGEAEKLFF. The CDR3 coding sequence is TGTGCCAGCAGCCATAACAGGGGTGAGGCTGAAAAACTGTTTTTT.

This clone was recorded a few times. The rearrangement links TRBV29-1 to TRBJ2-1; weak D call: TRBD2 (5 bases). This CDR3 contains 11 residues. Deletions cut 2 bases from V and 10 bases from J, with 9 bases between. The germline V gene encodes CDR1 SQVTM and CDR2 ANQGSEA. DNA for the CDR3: TGCAGCGTTGAACTAGCCCGCGAGCAGTTCTTC. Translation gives CSVELAREQFF.

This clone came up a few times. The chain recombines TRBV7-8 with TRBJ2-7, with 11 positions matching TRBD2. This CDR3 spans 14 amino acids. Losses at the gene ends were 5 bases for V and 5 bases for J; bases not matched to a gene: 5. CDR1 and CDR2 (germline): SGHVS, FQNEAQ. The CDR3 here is CASSLLAGGHEQYF. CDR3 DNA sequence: TGTGCCAGCAGCCTTTTAGCGGGAGGGCACGAGCAGTACTTC.

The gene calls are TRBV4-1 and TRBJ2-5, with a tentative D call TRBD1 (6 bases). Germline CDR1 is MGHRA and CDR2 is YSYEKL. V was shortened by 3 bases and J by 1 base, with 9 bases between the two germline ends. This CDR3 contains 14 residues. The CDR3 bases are TGCGCCAGCAGCCAGACAGGAATCCAAGAGACCCAGTACTTC. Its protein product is CASSQTGIQETQYF.

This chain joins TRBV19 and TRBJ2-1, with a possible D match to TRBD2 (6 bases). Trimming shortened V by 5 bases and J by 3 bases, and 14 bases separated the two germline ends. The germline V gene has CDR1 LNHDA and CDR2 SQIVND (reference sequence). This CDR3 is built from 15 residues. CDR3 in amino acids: CASSPRLVGYNEQFF. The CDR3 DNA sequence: TGTGCCAGTAGTCCCAGACTAGTGGGCTACAATGAGCAGTTCTTC.

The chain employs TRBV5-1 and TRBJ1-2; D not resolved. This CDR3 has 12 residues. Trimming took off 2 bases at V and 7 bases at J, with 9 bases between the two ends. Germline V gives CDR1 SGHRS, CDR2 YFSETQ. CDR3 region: CASSFQDCGYTF. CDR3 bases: TGCGCCAGCAGCTTCCAGGACTGTGGCTACACCTTC.

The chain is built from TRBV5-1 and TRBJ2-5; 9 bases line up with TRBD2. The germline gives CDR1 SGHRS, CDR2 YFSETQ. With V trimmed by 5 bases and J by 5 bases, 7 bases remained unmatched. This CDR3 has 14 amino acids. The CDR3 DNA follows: TGCGCCAGCAGTGGCGCGGGAGGGGTGGAGACCCAGTACTTC. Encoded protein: CASSGAGGVETQYF. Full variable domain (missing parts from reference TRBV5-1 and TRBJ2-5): KAGVTQTPRYLIKTRGQQVTLSCSPISGHRSVSWYQQTPGQGLQFLFEYFSETQRNKGNFPGRFSGRQFSNSRSEMNVSTLELGDSALYLCASSGAGGVETQYFGPGTRLLVL.

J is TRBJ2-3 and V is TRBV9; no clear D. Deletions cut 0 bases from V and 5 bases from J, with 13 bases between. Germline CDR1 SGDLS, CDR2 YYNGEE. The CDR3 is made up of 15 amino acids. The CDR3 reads CASSVGIAALDTQYF. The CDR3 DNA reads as TGTGCCAGCAGCGTAGGAATTGCAGCGCTAGATACGCAGTATTTT.

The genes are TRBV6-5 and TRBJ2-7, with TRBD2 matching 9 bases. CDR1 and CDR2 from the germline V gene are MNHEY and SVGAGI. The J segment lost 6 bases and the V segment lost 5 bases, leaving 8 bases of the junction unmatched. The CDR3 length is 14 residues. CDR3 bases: TGTGCCAGCAGTATTAGCGGGAGTCGGCCCGAGCAGTACTTC. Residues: CASSISGSRPEQYF.

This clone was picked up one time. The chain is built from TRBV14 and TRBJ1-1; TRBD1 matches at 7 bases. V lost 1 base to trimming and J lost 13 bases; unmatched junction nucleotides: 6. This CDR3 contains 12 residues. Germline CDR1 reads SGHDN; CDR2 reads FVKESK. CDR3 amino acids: CASSQGAGGGFF. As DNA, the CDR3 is TGTGCCAGCAGCCAAGGGGCAGGGGGTGGTTTCTTT. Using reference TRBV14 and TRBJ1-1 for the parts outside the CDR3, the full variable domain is EAGVTQFPSHSVIEKGQTVTLRCDPISGHDNLYWYRRVMGKEIKFLLHFVKESKQDESGMPNNRFLAERTGGTYSTLKVQPAELEDSGVYFCASSQGAGGGFFGQGTRLTVV.

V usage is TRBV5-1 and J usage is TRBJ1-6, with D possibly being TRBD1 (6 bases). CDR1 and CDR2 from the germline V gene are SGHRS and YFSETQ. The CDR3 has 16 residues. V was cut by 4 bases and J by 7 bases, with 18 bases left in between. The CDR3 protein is CASSRQESPQNSPLHF. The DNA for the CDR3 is TGCGCCAGCAGCCGACAGGAGTCCCCCCAGAATTCACCCCTCCACTTT.

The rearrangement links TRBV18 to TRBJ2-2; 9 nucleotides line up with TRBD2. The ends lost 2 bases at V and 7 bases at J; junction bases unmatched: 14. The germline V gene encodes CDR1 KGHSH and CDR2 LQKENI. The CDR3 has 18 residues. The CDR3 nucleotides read TGTGCCAGCTCACCAAGCCGGGCCAGCGGGAGGATGATCGGGGAGCTGTTTTTT. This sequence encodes CASSPSRASGRMIGELFF.

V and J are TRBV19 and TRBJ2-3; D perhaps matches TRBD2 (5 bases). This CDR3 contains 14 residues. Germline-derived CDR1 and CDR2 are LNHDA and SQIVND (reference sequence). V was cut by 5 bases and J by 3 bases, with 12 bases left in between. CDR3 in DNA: TGTGCCAGTAGTCATCCGGGGAAAACAGATACGCAGTATTTT. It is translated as CASSHPGKTDTQYF. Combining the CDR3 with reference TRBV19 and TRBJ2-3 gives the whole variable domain DGGITQSPKYLFRKEGQNVTLSCEQNLNHDAMYWYRQDPGQGLRLIYYSQIVNDFQKGDIAEGYSVSREKKESFPLTVTSAQKNPTAFYLCASSHPGKTDTQYFGPGTRLTVL.

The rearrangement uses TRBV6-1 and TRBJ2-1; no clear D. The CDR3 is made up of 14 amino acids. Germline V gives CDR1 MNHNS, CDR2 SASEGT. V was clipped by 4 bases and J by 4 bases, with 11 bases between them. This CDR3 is CASSARISYNEQFF. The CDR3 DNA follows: TGTGCCAGCAGTGCGAGGATTTCTTACAATGAGCAGTTCTTC.

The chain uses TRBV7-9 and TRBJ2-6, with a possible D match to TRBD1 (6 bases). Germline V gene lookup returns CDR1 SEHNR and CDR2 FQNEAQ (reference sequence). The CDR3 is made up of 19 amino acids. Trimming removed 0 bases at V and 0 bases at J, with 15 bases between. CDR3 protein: CASSLAGGQWDSGANVLTF. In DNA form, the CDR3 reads TGTGCCAGCAGCTTAGCGGGCGGACAGTGGGACTCTGGGGCCAACGTCCTGACTTTC.

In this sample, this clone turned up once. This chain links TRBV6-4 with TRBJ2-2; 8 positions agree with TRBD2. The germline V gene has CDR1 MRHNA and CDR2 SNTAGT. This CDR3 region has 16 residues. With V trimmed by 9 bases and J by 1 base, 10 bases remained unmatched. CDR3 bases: TGTGCCAGAATTACTAGCGGCCGGGGGAACACCGGGGAGCTGTTTTTT. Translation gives CARITSGRGNTGELFF.

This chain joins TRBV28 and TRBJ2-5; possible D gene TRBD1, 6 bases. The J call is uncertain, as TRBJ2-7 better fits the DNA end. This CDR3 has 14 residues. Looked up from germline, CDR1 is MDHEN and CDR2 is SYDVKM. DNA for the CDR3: TGTGCCAGCAGTTGGGACACCCGCTCCTACGAGCAGTACTTC. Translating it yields CASSWDTRSYEQYF.